This entry describes one T cell receptor beta chain. Researchers collected approximately 9.5 milliliters of peripheral blood from every single donor. V lost 7 bases to trimming and J lost 0 bases, with 12 bases between them. Germline loops: CDR1 MNHEY, CDR2 SVGAGI. The length of the CDR3 is 14 residues. Then a second PCR, running roughly 7 to 11 cycles, was carried out with a sample-barcoded 5' primer and a J-beta primer mix. Via MiXCR, TCRdb re-called the 5' RACE reads, giving one row per CDR3 protein. The sample records 1.5 million to 2 million distinct CDR3 sequences, around 50% being singletons. This specimen comes from a study of blood T cells in healthy people across ages.

The sample consisted of blood. The receptor comes from a woman between 35 and 50 years old in good health. The chain is built from TRBV6-5 and TRBJ1-2, with D possibly TRBD1 on 5 matching bases. The CDR3 DNA follows: TGTGCCAGCATCCAGGGTGGGTCTAACTATGGCTACACCTTC. Amino acids: CASIQGGSNYGYTF.